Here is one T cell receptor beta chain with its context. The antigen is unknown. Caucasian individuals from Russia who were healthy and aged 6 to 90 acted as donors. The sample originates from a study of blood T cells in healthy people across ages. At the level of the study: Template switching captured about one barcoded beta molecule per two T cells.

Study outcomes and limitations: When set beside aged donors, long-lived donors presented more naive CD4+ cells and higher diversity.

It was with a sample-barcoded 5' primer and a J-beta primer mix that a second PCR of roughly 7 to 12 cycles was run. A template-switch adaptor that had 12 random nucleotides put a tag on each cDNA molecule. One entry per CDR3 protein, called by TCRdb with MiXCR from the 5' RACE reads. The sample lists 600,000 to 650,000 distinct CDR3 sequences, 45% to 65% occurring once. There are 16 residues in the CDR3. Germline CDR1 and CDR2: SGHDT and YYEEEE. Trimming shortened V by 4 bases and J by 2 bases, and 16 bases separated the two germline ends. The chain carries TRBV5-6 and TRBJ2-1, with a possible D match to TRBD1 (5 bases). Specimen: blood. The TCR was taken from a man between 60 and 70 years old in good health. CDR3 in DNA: TGTGCCAGCAGCGTTCTTCAGGGTAAGGCCTACAATGAGCAGTTCTTC. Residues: CASSVLQGKAYNEQFF.